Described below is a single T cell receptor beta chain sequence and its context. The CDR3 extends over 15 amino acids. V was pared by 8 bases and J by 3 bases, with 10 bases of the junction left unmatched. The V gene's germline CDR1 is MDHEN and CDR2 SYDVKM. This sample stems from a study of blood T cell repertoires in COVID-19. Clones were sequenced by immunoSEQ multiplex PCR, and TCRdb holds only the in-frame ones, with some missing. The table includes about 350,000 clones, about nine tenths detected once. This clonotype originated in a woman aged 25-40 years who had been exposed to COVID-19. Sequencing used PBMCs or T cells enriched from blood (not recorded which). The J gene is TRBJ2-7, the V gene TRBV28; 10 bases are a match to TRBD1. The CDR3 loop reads CASGIHGTGDYEQYF. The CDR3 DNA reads TGTGCCAGCGGAATCCACGGGACAGGGGACTACGAGCAGTACTTC.